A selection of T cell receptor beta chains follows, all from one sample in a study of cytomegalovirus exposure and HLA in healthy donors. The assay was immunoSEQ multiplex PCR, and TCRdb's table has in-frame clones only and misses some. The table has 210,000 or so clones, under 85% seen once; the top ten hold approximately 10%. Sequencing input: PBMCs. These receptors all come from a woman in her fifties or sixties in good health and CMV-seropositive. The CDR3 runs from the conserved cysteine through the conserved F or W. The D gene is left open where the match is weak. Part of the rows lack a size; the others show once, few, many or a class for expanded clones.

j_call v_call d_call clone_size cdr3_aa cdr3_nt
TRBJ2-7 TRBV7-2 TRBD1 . CASSHRQGLDEQYF TGTGCCAGCAGCCATCGACAGGGTCTCGACGAGCAGTACTTC
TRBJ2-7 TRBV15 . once CATSRDRGVLSYEQYF TGTGCCACCAGCAGAGATCGCGGCGTCCTCTCCTACGAGCAGTACTTC
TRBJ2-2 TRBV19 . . CASSIEGSNGELFF TGTGCCAGTAGTATTGAGGGAAGCAACGGGGAGCTGTTTTTT
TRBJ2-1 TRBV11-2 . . CASRNSLTSYNEQFF TGTGCCAGCAGAAATAGCCTGACCTCCTACAATGAGCAGTTCTTC
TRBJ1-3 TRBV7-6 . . CASSLLGGNTIYF TGTGCCAGCAGCTTACTCGGGGGAAACACCATATATTTT
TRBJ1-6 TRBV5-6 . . CASSTRGGNSPLHF TGTGCCAGCAGCACCAGGGGAGGGAATTCACCCCTCCACTTT
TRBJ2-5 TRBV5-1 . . CASSLVSGSQETQYF TGCGCCAGCAGCTTGGTATCCGGGAGCCAAGAGACCCAGTACTTC
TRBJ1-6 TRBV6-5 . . CASSYSSGAYNSPLHF TGTGCCAGCAGTTACTCTTCAGGGGCTTACAATTCACCCCTCCACTTT
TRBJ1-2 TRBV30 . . CAWSPIRDYGYTF TGTGCCTGGAGCCCGATCCGAGATTATGGCTACACCTTC
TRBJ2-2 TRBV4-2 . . CASSPRTDTGELFF TGTGCCAGCAGCCCGAGGACTGACACCGGGGAGCTGTTTTTT
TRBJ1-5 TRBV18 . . CASSQGVGNQPQHF TGTGCCAGCTCACAGGGAGTCGGGAATCAGCCCCAGCATTTT
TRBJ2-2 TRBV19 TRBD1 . CASSRGARGPGELFF TGTGCCAGTAGCAGAGGGGCCAGGGGGCCCGGGGAGCTGTTTTTT
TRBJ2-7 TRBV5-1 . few CASSLGSAYEQYF TGCGCCAGCAGCTTGGGGTCGGCCTACGAGCAGTACTTC
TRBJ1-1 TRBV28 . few CASSLGPFSAFF TGTGCCAGCAGTTTGGGGCCATTTTCCGCTTTCTTT
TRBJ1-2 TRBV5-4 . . CASSLGRQSYGYTF TGTGCCAGCAGCTTGGGTAGACAGAGCTATGGCTACACCTTC
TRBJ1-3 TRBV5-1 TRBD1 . CASSFLTGGPGNTIYF TGCGCCAGCAGCTTTTTGACAGGGGGTCCTGGAAACACCATATATTTT
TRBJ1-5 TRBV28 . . CASIRQSGVVQPQHF TGTGCCAGCATTAGACAGTCAGGGGTCGTTCAGCCCCAGCATTTT
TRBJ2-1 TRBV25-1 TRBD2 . CASSQTSGGVQFF TGTGCCAGCAGCCAGACTAGCGGGGGGGTACAGTTCTTC
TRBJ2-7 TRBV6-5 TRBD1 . CASRSGGGYEQYF TGTGCCAGCAGGTCAGGGGGTGGTTACGAGCAGTACTTC
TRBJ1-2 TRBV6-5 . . CASTSGSYGYTF TGTGCCAGCACCTCAGGGTCCTATGGCTACACCTTC
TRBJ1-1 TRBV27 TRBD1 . CASSRQGASTEAFF TGTGCCAGCAGCCGACAGGGGGCTAGCACTGAAGCTTTCTTC
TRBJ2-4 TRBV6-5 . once CASSYHDSGSGGIQYF TGTGCCAGCAGTTACCACGATAGCGGTAGTGGGGGCATTCAGTACTTC
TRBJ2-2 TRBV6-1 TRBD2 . CASSEGGGANTGELFF TGTGCCAGCAGTGAAGGGGGAGGGGCTAACACCGGGGAGCTGTTTTTT
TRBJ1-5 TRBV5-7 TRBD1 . CASSPGTVNNQPQHF TGTGCCAGCAGCCCCGGGACAGTTAACAATCAGCCCCAGCATTTT
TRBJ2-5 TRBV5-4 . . CASSLELARGGTQYF TGTGCCAGCAGTCTCGAACTAGCGAGGGGGGGGACCCAGTACTTC
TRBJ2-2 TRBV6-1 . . CASSPDSTGELFF TGTGCCAGCAGTCCCGACAGCACCGGGGAGCTGTTTTTT